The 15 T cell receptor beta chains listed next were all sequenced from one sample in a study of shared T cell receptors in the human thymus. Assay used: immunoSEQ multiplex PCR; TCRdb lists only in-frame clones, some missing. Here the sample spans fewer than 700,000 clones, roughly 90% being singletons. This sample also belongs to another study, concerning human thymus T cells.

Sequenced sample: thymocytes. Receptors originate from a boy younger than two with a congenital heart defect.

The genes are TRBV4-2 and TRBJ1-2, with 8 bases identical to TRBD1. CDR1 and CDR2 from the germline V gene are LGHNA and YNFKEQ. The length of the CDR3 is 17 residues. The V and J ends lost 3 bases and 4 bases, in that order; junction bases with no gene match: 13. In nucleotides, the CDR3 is TGTGCCAGCAGCCATCGAAAGGAGAGGACAGGGTGCTATGGCTACACCTTC. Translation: CASSHRKERTGCYGYTF.

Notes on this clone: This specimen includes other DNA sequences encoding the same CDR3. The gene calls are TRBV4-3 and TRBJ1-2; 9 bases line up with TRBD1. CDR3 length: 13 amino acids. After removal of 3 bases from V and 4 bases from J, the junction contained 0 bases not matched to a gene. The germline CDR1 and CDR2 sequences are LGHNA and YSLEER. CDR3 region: CASSQDRGYGYTF. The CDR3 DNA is TGCGCCAGCAGCCAGGACAGGGGCTATGGCTACACCTTC.

CDR3 DNA sequence: TGTGCCTGGAGTGCAAGCGGGAGGGCCTTCGAGCAGTACTTC. As protein: CAWSASGRAFEQYF. The genes are TRBV30 and TRBJ2-7; 10 nucleotides line up with TRBD2. Trimming at V came to 1 base and at J to 6 bases, leaving 6 bases not matched to a gene. The CDR3 loop spans 14 amino acids. The V gene's germline CDR1 is GTSNPN and CDR2 SVGIG (reference sequence). Full variable domain (outside the CDR3, taken from reference TRBV30 and TRBJ2-7): SQTIHQWPATLVQPVGSPLSLECTVEGTSNPNLYWYRQAAGRGLQLLFYSVGIGQISSEVPQNLSASRPQDRQFILSSKKLLLSDSGFYLCAWSASGRAFEQYFGPGTRLTVT.

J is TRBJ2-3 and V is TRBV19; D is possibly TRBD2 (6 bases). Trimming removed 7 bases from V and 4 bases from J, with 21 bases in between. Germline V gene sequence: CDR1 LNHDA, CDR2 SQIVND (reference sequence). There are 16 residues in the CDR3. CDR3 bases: TGTGCCAGTAATACAATTGCTAGCGATCGCGCAGATACGCAGTATTTT. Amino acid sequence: CASNTIASDRADTQYF.

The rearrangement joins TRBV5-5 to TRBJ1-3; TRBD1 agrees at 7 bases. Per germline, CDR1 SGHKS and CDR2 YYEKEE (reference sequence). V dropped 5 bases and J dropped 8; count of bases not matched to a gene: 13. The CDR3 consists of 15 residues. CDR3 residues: CASSYQGQPKDTIYF. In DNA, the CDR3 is TGTGCCAGCAGTTACCAGGGACAGCCGAAGGACACCATATATTTT.

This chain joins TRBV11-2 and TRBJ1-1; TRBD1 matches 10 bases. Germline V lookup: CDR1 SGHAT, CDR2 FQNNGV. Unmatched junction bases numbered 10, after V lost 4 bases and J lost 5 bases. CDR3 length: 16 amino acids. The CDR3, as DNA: TGTGCCAGCAGCTCAGTAAGAGGACAGGGGGGGACTGAAGCTTTCTTT. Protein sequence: CASSSVRGQGGTEAFF.

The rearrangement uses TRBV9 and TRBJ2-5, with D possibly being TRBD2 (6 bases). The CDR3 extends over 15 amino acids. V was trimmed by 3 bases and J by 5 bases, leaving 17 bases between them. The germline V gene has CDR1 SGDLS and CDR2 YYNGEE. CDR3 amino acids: CASSGRGGYGETQYF. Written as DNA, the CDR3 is TGTGCCAGCAGCGGTCGTGGAGGGTACGGGGAGACCCAGTACTTC.

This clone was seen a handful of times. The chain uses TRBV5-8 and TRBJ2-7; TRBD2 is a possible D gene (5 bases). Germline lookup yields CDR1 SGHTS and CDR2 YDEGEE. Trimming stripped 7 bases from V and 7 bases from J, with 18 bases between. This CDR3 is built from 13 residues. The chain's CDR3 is CASSRRAPGEQYF. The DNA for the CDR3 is TGTGCCAGCTCCAGGCGGGCTCCTGGGGAGCAGTACTTC.

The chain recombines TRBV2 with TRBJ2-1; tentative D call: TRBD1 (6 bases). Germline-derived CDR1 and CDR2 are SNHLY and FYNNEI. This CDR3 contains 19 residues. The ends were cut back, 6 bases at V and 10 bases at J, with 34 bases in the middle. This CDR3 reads CASRPPGHRHIYRLMEQFF. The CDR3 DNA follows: TGTGCCAGCAGGCCACCGGGACATCGACATATCTATCGGCTTATGGAGCAGTTCTTC. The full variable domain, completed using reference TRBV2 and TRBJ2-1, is EPEVTQTPSHQVTQMGQEVILRCVPISNHLYFYWYRQILGQKVEFLVSFYNNEISEKSEIFDDQFSVERPDGSNFTLKIRSTKLEDSAMYFCASRPPGHRHIYRLMEQFFGPGTRLTVL.

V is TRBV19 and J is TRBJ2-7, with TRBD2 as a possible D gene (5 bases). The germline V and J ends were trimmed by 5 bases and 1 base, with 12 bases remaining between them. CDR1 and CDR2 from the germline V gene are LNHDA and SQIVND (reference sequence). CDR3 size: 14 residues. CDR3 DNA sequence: TGTGCCAGTAGTGGCGGGCAGGTGTCCTACGAGCAGTACTTC. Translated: CASSGGQVSYEQYF.

The CDR3 loop is CASSPRGRGTDTQYF. The DNA for the CDR3 is TGTGCCAGCAGTCCCAGGGGGCGGGGGACAGATACGCAGTATTTT. This chain connects TRBV27 to TRBJ2-3; perhaps TRBD1 as D (8 bases). Looked up from germline, CDR1 is MNHEY and CDR2 is SMNVEV (reference sequence). V lost 5 bases, J lost 3 bases, and 15 bases lay in between. This CDR3 contains 15 residues.

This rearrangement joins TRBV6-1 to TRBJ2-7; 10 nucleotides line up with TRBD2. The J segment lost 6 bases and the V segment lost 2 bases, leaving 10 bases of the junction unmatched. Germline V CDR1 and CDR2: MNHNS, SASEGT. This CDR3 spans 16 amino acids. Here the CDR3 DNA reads TGTGCCAGCAGTGAAACTCTAGGACTAGCGGCCGGCGAGCAGTACTTC. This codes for CASSETLGLAAGEQYF.

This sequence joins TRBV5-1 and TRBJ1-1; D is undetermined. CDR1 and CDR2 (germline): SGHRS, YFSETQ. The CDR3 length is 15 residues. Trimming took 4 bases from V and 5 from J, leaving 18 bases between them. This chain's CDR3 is CASSLTPWRGTEAFF. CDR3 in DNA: TGCGCCAGCAGCCTCACCCCCTGGCGGGGAACTGAAGCTTTCTTT.

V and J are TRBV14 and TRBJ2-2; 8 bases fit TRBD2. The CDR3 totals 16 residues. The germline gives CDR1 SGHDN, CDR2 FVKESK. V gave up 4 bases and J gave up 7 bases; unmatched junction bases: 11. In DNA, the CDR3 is TGTGCCAGCAGCCTTCGGGAGGGCCGCCCAAACGGGGAGCTGTTTTTT. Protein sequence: CASSLREGRPNGELFF.

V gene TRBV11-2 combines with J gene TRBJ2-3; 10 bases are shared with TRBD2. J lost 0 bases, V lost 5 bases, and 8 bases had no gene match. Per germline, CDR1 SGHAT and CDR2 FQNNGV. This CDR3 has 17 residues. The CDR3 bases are TGTGCCAGCAGCCCCCCGTCTAGCGGGAGAAGCACAGATACGCAGTATTTT. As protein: CASSPPSSGRSTDTQYF.